This entry describes one TCR beta chain. The antigen remains undetermined. This specimen comes from a study of T cell repertoires in cytomegalovirus infection. The wider study: The study used recently identified HLA-C-restricted and well-studied HLA-B-restricted CMV epitopes. Indications came from public TCR beta signatures; they pointed to CMV infection and to a matching HLA type.

TCRdb processed the reads anew with MiXCR; each CDR3 protein has one entry. The top ten clones hold over 10% of a sample with roughly 920,000 distinct CDR3 sequences, 31% of them seen once. Points from the study as a whole: HLA-C-restricted CMV clonotypes gave the most frequent clonotype in two of eight donors.

Germline CDR1 MNHEY, CDR2 SVGAGI. The CDR3 runs to 15 residues. V was pared by 0 bases and J by 7 bases, with 5 bases of the junction left unmatched. The TCR sequence derives from a human donor in good health (CMV status not recorded). Some clones in this sample may be carry-over from other donors' samples. This rearrangement joins TRBV6-5 to TRBJ2-2, with 7 bases fitting TRBD2. Sequenced here: cultured CD8+ T cells from PBMCs, sampled from culture after CMV antigen stimulation. This CDR3 reads CASSYSGSGGGELFF. As DNA, the CDR3 is TGTGCCAGCAGTTACTCCGGGTCGGGAGGCGGGGAGCTGTTTTTT.